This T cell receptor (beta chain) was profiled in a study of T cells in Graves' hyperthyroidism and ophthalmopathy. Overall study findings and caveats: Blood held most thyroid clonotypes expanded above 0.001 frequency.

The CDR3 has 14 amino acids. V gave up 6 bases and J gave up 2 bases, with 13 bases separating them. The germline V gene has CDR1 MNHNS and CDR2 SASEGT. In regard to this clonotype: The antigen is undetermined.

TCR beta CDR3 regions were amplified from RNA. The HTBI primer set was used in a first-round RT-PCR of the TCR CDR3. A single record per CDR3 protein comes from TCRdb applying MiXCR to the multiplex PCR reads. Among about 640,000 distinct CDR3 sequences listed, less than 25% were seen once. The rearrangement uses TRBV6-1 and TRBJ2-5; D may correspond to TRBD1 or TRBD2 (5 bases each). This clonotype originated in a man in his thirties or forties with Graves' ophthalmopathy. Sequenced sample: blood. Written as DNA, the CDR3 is TGTGCCAGCAGGGCCGAAGGGGAGCAAGAGACCCAGTACTTC. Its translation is CASRAEGEQETQYF.